This TCR beta chain was obtained from a study of T cell changes during pregnancy in multiple sclerosis. This CDR3 has 14 amino acids. V lost 5 bases to trimming and J lost 6 bases, with 14 bases between them. Per the germline V gene, CDR1 is SGHTA and CDR2 is FQGNSA. Measured with immunoSEQ multiplex PCR; TCRdb has only the in-frame clones, and not every one. The table has tens of thousands of clones, 91% seen once. The receptor's source is a female donor in good health, enrolled as a control in a pregnancy study. The sequences come from peripheral blood, collected in the third trimester of pregnancy. The V and J genes are TRBV7-2 and TRBJ1-3; perhaps TRBD1 as D (5 bases). The CDR3, as DNA: TGTGCCAGCAGCCAGAGAACACAGGAAAACACCATATATTTT. This codes for CASSQRTQENTIYF.